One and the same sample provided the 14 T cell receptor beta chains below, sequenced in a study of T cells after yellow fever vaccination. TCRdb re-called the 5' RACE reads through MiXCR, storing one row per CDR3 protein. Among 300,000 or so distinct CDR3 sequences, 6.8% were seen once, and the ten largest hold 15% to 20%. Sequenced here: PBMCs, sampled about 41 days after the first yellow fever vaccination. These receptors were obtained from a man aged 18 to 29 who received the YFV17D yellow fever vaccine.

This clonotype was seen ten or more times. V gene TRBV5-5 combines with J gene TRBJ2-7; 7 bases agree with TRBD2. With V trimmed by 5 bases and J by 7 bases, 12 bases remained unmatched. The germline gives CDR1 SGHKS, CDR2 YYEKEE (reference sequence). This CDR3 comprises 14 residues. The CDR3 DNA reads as TGTGCCAGCAGAGGGAGCGGGGTGACTTGGGAGCAGTACTTC. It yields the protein CASRGSGVTWEQYF. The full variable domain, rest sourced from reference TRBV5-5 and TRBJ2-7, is DAGVTQSPTHLIKTRGQQVTLRCSPISGHKSVSWYQQVLGQGPQFIFQYYEKEERGRGNFPDRFSARQFPNYSSELNVNALLLGDSALYLCASRGSGVTWEQYFGPGTRLTVT.

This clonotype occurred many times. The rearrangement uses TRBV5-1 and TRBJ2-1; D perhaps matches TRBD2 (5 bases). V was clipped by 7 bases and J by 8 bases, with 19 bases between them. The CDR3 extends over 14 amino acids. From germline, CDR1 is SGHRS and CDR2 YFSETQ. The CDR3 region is CASYLLGIGDEQFF. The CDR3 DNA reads TGCGCCAGCTACCTACTAGGGATTGGGGATGAGCAGTTCTTC.

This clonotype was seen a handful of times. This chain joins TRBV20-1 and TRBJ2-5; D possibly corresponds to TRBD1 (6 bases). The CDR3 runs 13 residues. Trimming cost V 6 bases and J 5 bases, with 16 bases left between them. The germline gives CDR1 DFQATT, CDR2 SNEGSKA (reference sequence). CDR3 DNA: TGCAGTGCCCCCAGGGGATCGGGGGAGACCCAGTACTTC. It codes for CSAPRGSGETQYF.

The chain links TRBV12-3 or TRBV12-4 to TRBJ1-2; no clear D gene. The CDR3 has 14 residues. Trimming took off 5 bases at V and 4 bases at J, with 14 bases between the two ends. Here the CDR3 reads CASSSPSQFYGYTF. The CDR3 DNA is TGTGCCAGCAGTAGTCCGTCCCAGTTCTATGGCTACACCTTC.

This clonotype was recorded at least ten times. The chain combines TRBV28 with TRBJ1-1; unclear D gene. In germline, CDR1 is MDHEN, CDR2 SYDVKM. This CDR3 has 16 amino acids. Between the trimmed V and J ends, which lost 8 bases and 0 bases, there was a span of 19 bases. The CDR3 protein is CASVPWATTMNTEAFF. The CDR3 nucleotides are TGTGCCAGCGTCCCGTGGGCTACGACCATGAACACTGAAGCTTTCTTT.

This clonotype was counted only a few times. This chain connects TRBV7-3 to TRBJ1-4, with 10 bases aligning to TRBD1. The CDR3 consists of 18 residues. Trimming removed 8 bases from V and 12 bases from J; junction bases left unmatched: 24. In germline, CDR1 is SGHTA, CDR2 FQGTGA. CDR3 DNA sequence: TGTGCCAGCCCAAGGGTACCCCGGGACAGGGGCGCTCCGAGGGAACTGTTTTTT. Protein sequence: CASPRVPRDRGAPRELFF.

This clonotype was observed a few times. CDR3 DNA sequence: TGCAGCGTTGAAGACTTGGACAGGGGTCCCACAGATACGCAGTATTTT. Its translation: CSVEDLDRGPTDTQYF. The chain has TRBV29-1 and TRBJ2-3; 9 nucleotides align to TRBD1. The junction had 6 bases not matched to a gene; V was cut back by 0 bases and J by 2 bases. CDR3 length: 16 amino acids. Germline V CDR1 and CDR2: SQVTM, ANQGSEA.

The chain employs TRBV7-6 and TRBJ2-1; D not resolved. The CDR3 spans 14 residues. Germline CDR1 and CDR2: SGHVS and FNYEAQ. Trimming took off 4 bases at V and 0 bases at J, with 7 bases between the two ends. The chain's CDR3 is CASSSDPSYNEQFF. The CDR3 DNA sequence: TGTGCCAGCAGCTCGGACCCCTCCTACAATGAGCAGTTCTTC.

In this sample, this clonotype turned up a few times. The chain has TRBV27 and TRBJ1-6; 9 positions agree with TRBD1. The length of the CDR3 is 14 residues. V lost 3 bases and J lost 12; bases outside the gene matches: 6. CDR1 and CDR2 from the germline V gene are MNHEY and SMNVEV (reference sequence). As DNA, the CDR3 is TGTGCCAGCAGTTTTCGACAGGGGGTGAAACCCCTCCACTTT. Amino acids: CASSFRQGVKPLHF.

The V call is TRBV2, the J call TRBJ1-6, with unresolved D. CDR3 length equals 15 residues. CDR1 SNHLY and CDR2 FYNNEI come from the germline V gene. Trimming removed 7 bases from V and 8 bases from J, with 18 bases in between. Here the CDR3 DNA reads TGTGCCAGCACTCCTTTCAGTGCGCTTGATTCACCCCTCCACTTT. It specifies CASTPFSALDSPLHF.

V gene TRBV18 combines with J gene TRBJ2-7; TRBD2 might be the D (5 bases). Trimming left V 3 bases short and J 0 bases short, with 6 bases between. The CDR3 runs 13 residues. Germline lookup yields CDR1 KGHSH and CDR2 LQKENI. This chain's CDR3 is CASSPRASYEQYV. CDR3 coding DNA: TGTGCCAGCTCACCGAGGGCCTCCTACGAGCAGTACGTC.

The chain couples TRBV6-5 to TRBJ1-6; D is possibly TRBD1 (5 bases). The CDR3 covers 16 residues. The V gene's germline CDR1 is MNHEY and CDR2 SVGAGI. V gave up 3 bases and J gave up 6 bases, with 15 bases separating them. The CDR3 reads CASSYAAGPGNSPLHF. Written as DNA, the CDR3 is TGTGCCAGCAGTTATGCGGCGGGACCCGGTAATTCACCCCTCCACTTT.

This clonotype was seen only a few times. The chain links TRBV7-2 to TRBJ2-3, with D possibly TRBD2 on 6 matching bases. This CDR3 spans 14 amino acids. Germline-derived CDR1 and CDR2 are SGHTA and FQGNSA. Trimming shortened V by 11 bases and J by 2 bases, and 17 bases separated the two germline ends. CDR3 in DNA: TGTGCCGCCAGCGGTGCTAGCGTCACAGATACGCAGTATTTT. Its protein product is CAASGASVTDTQYF.

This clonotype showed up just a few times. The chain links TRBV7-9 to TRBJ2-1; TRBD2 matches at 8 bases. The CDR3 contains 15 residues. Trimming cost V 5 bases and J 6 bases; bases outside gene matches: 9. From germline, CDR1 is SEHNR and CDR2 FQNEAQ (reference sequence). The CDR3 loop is CASSPRGGLRNEQFF. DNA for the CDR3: TGTGCCAGCAGCCCTCGGGGGGGGCTTCGCAATGAGCAGTTCTTC.